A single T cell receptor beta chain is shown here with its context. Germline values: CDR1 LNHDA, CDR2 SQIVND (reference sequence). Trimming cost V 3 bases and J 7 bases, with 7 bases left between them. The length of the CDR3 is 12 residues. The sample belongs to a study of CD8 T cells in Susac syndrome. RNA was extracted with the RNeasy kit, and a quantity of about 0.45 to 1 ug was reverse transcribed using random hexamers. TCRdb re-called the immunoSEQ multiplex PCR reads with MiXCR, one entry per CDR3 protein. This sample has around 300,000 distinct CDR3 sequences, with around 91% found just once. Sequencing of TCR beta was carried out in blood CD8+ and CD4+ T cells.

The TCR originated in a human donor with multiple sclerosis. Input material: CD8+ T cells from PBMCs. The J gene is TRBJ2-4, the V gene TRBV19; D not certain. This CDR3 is CASSIGPNIQYF. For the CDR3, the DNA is TGTGCCAGTAGTATCGGCCCGAACATTCAGTACTTC.